Sequencing of this T cell receptor (beta chain) was carried out in a study of OX40 agonist ivuxolimab in advanced cancers. General study results and limits: Also present in some nonresponders was a low level of normalized T-cell clonal expansion.

A note on this clone: Its antigen is unknown.

With baseline, cycle 4 day 1, and cycle 7 day 1 as timepoints, blood was sampled. Here immunoSEQ multiplex PCR was the method, and the copy in TCRdb shows in-frame clones only, minus some. The data show about 15,000 clones, about three quarters seen once. The clonotype originates from an adult with an advanced solid tumor such as melanoma, head and neck, liver or kidney cancer. The source was CD4+ or CD8+ T cells sorted from blood, collected in a trial of the OX40 agonist ivuxolimab.

The CDR3 DNA follows: TGTGCCAGCAGCCCCAGGGACGGGGGCACTGAAGCTTTCTTT. This sequence encodes CASSPRDGGTEAFF. V gene TRBV11-3 combines with J gene TRBJ1-1; D may be TRBD1 (5 bases). The germline gives CDR1 SGHNT, CDR2 YENEEA. Deletions cut 5 bases from V and 4 bases from J, with 14 bases between. There are 14 residues in the CDR3.